The 7 T cell receptor beta chains below come from one sample, sequenced in a study of vaccination and CD4 T cells after COVID-19. The antigens these receptors bind are not known. Scientists ran DNA taken from cultured CD4+ T cells through the Oncomine TCR Beta short-read assay for sequencing. TCRdb reanalysed the PCR reads using MiXCR and keeps one entry per CDR3 protein. The profile shows approximately 13,000 distinct CDR3 sequences, roughly 76% of them singletons. The treatment: approximately 11-day PBMC culture with coronavirus spike peptide pools or control peptides (ViraFEST assay). Sequencing used CD4+ T cells from blood, cultured in vitro. These receptors all come from a human donor who had recovered from COVID-19.

The chain employs TRBV7-2 and TRBJ2-5; D unclear. The germline CDR1 and CDR2 sequences are SGHTA and FQGNSA. CDR3 length: 15 residues. Trimming pared 7 bases from V and 2 bases from J, leaving 17 bases between. The CDR3 protein is CASKLTSLSQETQYF. For the CDR3, the DNA is TGTGCCAGCAAGTTGACAAGTCTGTCTCAAGAGACCCAGTACTTC.

The chain couples TRBV7-2 to TRBJ2-4; D gene ambiguous. CDR1 SGHTA and CDR2 FQGNSA come from the germline V gene. The germline V and J ends were trimmed by 5 bases and 0 bases, with 8 bases remaining between them. The CDR3 length is 14 residues. CDR3 sequence: CASSAELAKNIQYF. The CDR3, as DNA: TGTGCCAGCAGCGCCGAACTAGCCAAAAACATTCAGTACTTC.

The V gene is TRBV27, the J gene TRBJ1-2, with D unresolved. The V end was cut by 5 bases, the J end by 5 bases, with 12 bases between. The CDR3 is made up of 13 amino acids. Germline values: CDR1 MNHEY, CDR2 SMNVEV (reference sequence). The CDR3 DNA follows: TGTGCCAGCAGTCCGCCCGGACGTTATGGCTACACCTTC. The encoded protein is CASSPPGRYGYTF.

By share, this clonotype counts as medium-sized. Here the CDR3 reads CASSLVLRIHEQYF. The DNA for the CDR3 is TGTGCCAGCAGCTTAGTATTAAGAATCCACGAGCAGTACTTC. The chain joins TRBV11-3 to TRBJ2-7; no reliable D call. Germline CDR1 reads SGHNT; CDR2 reads YENEEA. The germline V and J ends were trimmed by 1 base and 5 bases, with 12 bases remaining between them. The CDR3 consists of 14 residues.

The chain uses TRBV27 and TRBJ2-7, with 12 nucleotides matching TRBD2. CDR3 length: 15 amino acids. V shed 5 bases and J 4 bases; nucleotides not matched to a gene: 6. CDR1 and CDR2 (germline): MNHEY, SMNVEV (reference sequence). The CDR3 protein is CASSTLLAGGYEQYF. CDR3 nucleotide sequence: TGTGCCAGCAGTACACTACTAGCGGGAGGTTACGAGCAGTACTTC.

The table lists this clonotype with a count of one. V gene TRBV6-5 combines with J gene TRBJ1-2; D is ambiguous. This CDR3 is 13 amino acids long. V was trimmed by 4 bases and J by 5 bases, leaving 11 bases between them. The V gene's germline CDR1 is MNHEY and CDR2 SVGAGI. This chain's CDR3 is CASSWTLSYGYTF. The DNA for the CDR3 is TGTGCCAGCAGTTGGACGCTTTCTTATGGCTACACCTTC.

The chain couples TRBV12-3 or TRBV12-4 to TRBJ2-3; the D gene is possibly TRBD2 (6 bases). V dropped 5 bases and J dropped 5 bases, with 20 bases sitting between them. The CDR3 consists of 16 residues. As DNA, the CDR3 is TGTGCCAGCAGTACCGGGACTCTGAGACGGTTAGATACGCAGTATTTT. This gives the protein CASSTGTLRRLDTQYF.